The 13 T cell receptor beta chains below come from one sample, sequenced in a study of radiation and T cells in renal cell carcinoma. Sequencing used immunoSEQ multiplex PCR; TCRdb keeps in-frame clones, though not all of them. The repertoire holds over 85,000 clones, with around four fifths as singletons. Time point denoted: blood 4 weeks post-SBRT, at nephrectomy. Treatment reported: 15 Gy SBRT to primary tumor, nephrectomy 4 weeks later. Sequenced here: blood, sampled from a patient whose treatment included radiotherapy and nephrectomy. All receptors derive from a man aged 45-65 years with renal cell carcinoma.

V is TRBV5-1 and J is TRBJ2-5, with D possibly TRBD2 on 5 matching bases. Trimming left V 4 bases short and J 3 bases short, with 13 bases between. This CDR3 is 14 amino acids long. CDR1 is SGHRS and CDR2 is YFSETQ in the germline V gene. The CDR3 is CASSGGLEEETQYF. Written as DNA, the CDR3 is TGCGCCAGCAGCGGCGGACTGGAAGAAGAGACCCAGTACTTC.

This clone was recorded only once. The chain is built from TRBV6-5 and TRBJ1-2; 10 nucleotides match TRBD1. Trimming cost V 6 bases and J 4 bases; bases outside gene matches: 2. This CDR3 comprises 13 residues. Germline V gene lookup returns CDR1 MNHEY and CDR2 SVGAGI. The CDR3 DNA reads TGTGCCAGCAGGGGGACAGGGGTCTATGGCTACACCTTC. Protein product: CASRGTGVYGYTF.

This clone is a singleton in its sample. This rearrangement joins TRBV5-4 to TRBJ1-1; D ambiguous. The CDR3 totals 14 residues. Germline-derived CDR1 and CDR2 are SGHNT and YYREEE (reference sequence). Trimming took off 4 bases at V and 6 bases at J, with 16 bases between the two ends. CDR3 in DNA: TGTGCCAGCAGCGCCCGACGGAACCCACCTGAAGCTTTCTTT. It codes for CASSARRNPPEAFF.

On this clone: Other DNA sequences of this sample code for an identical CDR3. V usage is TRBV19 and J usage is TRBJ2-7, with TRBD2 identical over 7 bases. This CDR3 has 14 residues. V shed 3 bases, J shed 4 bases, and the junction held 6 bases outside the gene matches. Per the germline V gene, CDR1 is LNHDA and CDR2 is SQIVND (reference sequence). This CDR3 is CASSMGLGGYEQYF. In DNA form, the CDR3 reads TGTGCCAGTAGTATGGGATTGGGGGGGTACGAGCAGTACTTC.

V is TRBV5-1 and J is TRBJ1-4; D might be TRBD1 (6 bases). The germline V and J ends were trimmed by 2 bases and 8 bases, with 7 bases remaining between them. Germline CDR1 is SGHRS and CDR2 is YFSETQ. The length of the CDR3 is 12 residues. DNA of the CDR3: TGCGCCAGCAGCTTACAGGGCGAAAAACTGTTTTTT. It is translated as CASSLQGEKLFF.

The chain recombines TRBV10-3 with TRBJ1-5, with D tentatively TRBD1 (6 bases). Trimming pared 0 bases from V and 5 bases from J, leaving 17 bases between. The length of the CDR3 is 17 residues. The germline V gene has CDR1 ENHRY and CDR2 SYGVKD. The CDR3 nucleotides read TGTGCCATCAGTGAGTCGTTAGGGACATTAGGCGATCAGCCCCAGCATTTT. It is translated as CAISESLGTLGDQPQHF.

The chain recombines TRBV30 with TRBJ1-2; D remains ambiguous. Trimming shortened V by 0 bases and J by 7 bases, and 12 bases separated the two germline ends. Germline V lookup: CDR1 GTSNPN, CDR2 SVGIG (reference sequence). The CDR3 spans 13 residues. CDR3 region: CAWSVRGIFGYTF. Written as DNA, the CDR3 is TGTGCCTGGAGTGTACGAGGGATCTTTGGCTACACCTTC.

CDR3 region: CAWNRAYDQPQHF. For the CDR3, the DNA is TGTGCCTGGAATCGGGCTTACGATCAGCCCCAGCATTTT. The rearrangement links TRBV30 to TRBJ1-5; D ambiguous. The V gene lost 4 bases and the J gene lost 5 bases, with 12 bases spanning the gap. Germline V CDR1 and CDR2: GTSNPN, SVGIG (reference sequence). The CDR3 is 13 residues long. Complete variable domain (other parts from reference TRBV30 and TRBJ1-5): SQTIHQWPATLVQPVGSPLSLECTVEGTSNPNLYWYRQAAGRGLQLLFYSVGIGQISSEVPQNLSASRPQDRQFILSSKKLLLSDSGFYLCAWNRAYDQPQHFGDGTRLSIL.

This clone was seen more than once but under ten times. The CDR3 nucleotides read TGTGCCAGCAGCGCGAACCTGCGTGAGTACAATGAGCAGTTCTTC. It specifies CASSANLREYNEQFF. The V call is TRBV7-9, the J call TRBJ2-1, with no clear D. Trimming cost V 5 bases and J 4 bases, with 15 bases left between them. Per germline, CDR1 SEHNR and CDR2 FQNEAQ (reference sequence). The CDR3 totals 15 residues.

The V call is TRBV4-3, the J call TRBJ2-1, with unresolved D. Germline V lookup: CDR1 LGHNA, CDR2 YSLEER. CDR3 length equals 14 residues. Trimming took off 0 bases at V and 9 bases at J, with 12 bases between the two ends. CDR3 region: CASSQDLRHLEQFF. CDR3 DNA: TGCGCCAGCAGCCAAGATCTGAGACACCTTGAGCAGTTCTTC.

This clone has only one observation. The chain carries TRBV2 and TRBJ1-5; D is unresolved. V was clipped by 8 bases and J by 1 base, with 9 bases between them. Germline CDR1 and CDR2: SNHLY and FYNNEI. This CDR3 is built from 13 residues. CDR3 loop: CASVGNSNQPQHF. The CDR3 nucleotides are TGTGCCAGCGTCGGTAACAGCAATCAGCCCCAGCATTTT. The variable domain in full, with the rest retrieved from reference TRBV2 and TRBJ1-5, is EPEVTQTPSHQVTQMGQEVILRCVPISNHLYFYWYRQILGQKVEFLVSFYNNEISEKSEIFDDQFSVERPDGSNFTLKIRSTKLEDSAMYFCASVGNSNQPQHFGDGTRLSIL.

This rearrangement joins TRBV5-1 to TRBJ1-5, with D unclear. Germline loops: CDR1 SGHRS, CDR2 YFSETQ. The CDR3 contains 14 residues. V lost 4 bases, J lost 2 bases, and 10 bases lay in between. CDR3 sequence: CASSVGWGNQPQHF. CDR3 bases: TGCGCCAGCAGCGTCGGATGGGGCAATCAGCCCCAGCATTTT.

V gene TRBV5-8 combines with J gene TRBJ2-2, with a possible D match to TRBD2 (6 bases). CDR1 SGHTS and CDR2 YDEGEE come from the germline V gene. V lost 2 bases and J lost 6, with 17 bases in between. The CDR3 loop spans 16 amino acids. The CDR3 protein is CASSFSFRTISGELFF. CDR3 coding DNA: TGTGCCAGCAGCTTCTCTTTTCGGACTATCTCCGGGGAGCTGTTTTTT. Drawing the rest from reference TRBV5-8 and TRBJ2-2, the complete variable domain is EAGVTQSPTHLIKTRGQQATLRCSPISGHTSVYWYQQALGLGLQFLLWYDEGEERNRGNFPPRFSGRQFPNYSSELNVNALELEDSALYLCASSFSFRTISGELFFGEGSRLTVL.